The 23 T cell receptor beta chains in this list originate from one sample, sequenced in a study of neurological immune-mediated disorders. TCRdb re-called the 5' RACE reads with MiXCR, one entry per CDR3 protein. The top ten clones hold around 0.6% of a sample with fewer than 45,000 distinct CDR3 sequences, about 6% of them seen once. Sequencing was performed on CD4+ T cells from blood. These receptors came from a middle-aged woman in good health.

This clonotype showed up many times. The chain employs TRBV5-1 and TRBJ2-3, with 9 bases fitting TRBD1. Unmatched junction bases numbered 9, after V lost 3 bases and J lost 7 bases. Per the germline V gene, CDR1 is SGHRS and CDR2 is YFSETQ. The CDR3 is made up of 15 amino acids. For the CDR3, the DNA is TGCGCCAGCAGCTCAGGAGGGGGACAGGGAAATACGCAGTATTTT. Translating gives CASSSGGGQGNTQYF.

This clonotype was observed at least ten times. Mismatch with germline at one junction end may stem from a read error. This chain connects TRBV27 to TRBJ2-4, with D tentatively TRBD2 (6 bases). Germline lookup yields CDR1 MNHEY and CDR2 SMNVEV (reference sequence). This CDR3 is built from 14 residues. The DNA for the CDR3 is TGTGCCAGCAGTTTATCGATAAAAGGAGCAGGGAGGCTCTTC. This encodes CASSLSIKGAGRLF.

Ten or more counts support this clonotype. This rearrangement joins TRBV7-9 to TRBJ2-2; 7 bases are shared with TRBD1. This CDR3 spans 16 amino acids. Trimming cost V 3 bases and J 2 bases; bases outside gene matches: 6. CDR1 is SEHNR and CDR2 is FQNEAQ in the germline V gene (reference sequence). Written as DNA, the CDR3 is TGTGCCAGCAGCTTCCGGACAGGACCAAACACCGGGGAGCTGTTTTTT. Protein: CASSFRTGPNTGELFF.

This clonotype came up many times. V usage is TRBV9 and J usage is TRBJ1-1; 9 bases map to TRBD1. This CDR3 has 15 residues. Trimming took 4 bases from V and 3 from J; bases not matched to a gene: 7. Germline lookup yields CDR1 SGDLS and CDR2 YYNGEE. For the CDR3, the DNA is TGTGCCAGCAGCTACGGGACAGGGAGGTACACTGAAGCTTTCTTT. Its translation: CASSYGTGRYTEAFF.

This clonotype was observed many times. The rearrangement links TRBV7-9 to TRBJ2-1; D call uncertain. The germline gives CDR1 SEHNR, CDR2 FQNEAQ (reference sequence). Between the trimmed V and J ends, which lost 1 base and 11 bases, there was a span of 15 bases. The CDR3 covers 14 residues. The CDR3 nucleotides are TGTGCCAGCAGCTTAGGCCGAGTAAACGTCAAGCAGTTCTTC. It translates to CASSLGRVNVKQFF.

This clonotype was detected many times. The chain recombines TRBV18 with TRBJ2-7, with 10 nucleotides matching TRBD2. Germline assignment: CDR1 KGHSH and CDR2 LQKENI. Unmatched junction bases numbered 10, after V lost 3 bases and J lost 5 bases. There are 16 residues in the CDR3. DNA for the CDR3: TGTGCCAGCTCACCCTCTCCAGCGGGAGGGCCCCACGAGCAGTACTTC. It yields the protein CASSPSPAGGPHEQYF.

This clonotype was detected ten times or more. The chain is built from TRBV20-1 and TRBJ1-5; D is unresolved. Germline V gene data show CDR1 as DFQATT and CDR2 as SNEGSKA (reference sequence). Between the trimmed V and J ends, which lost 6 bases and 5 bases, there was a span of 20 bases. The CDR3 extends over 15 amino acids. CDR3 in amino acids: CSANYLGVTDQPQHF. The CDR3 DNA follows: TGCAGTGCCAACTATTTGGGTGTCACCGATCAGCCCCAGCATTTT.

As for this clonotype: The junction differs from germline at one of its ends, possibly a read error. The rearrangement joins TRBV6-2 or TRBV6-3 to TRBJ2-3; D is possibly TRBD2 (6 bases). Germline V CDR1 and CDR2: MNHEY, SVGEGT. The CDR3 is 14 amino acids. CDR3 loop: CVSSYPGREDTQYF. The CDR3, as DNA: TGTGTCAGCAGTTACCCCGGGCGGGAAGATACGCAGTATTTT.

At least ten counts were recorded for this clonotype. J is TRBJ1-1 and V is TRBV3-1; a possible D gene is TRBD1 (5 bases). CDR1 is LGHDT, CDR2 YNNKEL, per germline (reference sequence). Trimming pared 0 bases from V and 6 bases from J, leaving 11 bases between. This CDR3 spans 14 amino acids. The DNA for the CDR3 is TGTGCCAGCAGCCAAGAGGTTGGGACGGCTGAAGCTTTCTTT. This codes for CASSQEVGTAEAFF.

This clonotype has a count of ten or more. For the CDR3, the DNA is TGCAGTGCTGAAGACTCGACTCAAAGGTACGAGCAGTACTTC. Its protein product is CSAEDSTQRYEQYF. The V and J genes are TRBV20-1 and TRBJ2-7; D unclear. CDR1 and CDR2 (germline): DFQATT, SNEGSKA (reference sequence). Trimming stripped 5 bases from V and 4 bases from J, with 18 bases between. This CDR3 is 14 amino acids long.

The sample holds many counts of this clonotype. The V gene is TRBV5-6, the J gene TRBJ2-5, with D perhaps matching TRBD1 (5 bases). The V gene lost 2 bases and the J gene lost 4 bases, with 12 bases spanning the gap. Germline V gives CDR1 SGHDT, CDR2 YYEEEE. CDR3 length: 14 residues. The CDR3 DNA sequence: TGTGCCAGCAGCTTTCAGGGTACGGGAGAGACCCAGTACTTC. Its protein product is CASSFQGTGETQYF.

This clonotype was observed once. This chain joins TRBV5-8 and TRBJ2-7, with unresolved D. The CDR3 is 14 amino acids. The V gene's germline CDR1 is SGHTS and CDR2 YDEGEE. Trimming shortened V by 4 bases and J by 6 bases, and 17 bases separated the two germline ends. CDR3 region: CASSPRISVGEQYF. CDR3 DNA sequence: TGTGCCAGCAGCCCCCGGATCTCCGTGGGCGAGCAGTACTTC.

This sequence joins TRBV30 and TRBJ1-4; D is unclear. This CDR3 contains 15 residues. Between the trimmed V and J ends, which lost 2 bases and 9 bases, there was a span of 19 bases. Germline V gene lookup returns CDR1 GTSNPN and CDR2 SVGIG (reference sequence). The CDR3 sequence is CAWSFGVLSSQKLFF. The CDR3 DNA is TGTGCCTGGAGTTTCGGGGTTCTTTCTAGCCAAAAACTGTTTTTT.

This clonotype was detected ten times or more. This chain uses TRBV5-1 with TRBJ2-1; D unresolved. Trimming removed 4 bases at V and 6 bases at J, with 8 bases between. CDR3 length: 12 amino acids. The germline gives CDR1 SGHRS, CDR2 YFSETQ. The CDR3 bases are TGCGCCAGCAGCCCGCGGACCAATGAGCAGTTCTTC. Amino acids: CASSPRTNEQFF.

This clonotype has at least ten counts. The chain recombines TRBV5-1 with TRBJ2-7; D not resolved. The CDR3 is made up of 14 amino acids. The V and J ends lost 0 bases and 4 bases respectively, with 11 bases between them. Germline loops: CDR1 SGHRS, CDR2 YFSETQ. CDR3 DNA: TGCGCCAGCAGCTTGGATGTCAGAATTTACGAGCAGTACTTC. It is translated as CASSLDVRIYEQYF.

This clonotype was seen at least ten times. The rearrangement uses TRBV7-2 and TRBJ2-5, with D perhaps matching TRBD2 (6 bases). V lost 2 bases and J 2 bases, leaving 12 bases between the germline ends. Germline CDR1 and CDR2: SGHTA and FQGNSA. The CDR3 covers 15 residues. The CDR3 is CASSLMLARQETQYF. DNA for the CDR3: TGTGCCAGCAGCTTAATGCTAGCGCGGCAAGAGACCCAGTACTTC.

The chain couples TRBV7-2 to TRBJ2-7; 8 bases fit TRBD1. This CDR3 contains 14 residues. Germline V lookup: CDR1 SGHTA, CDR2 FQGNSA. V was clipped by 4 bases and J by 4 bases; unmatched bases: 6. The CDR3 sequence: CASSSMDRAYEQYF. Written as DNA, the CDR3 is TGTGCCAGCAGCTCTATGGACAGGGCTTACGAGCAGTACTTC.

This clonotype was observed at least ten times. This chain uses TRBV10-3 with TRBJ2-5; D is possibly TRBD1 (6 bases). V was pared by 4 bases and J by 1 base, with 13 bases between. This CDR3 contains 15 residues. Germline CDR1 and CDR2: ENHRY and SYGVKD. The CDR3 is CAISGNRVGQETQYF. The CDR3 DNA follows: TGTGCCATCAGTGGGAACAGGGTAGGCCAAGAGACCCAGTACTTC.

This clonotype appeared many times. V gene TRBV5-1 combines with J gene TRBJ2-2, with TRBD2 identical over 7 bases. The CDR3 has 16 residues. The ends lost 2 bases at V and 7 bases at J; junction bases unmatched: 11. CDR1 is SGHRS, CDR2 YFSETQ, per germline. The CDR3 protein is CASSFLAGAGGGELFF. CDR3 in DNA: TGCGCCAGCAGCTTTCTGGCGGGAGCAGGCGGCGGGGAGCTGTTTTTT.

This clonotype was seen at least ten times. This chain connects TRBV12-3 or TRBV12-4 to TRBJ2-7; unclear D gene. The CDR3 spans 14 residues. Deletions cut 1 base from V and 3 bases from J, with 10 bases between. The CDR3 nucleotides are TGTGCCAGCAGTTTAGGGCCCAGTCTCTACGAGCAGTACTTC. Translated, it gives CASSLGPSLYEQYF.

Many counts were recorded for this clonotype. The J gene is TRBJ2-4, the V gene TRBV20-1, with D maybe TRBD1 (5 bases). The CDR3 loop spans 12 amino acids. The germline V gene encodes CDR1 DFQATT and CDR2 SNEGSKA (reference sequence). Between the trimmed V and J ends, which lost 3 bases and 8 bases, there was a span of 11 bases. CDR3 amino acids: CSARFSGYIQYF. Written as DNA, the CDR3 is TGCAGTGCTAGGTTTTCAGGGTACATTCAGTACTTC.

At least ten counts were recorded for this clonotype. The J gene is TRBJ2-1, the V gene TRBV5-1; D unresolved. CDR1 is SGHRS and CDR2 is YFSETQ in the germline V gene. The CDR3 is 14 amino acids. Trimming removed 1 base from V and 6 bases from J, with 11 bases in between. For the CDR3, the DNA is TGCGCCAGCAGCTTGACCGGGTGGGGCAATGAGCAGTTCTTC. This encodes CASSLTGWGNEQFF.

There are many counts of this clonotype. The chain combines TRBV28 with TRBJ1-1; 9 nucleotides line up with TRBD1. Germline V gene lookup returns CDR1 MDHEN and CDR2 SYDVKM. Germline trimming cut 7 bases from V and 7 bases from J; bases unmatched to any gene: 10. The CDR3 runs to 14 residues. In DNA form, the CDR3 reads TGTGCCAGCACCCTACTCACAGGGGGCAGTGAAGCTTTCTTT. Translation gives CASTLLTGGSEAFF.